This T cell receptor (beta chain) was identified during a study of beta chain features in type 1 diabetes. cDNA synthesis used the whole RNA isolate, giving expressed TCRB sequences. The table came from immunoSEQ multiplex PCR; TCRdb's copy has only in-frame clones and leaves some out. The sample includes under 950,000 clones, 15% to 20% seen only once; the top ten take 0.023%. There was one heparinised blood draw per donor, averaging about 116 mL. General observations from the study: The analysis here could not establish whether HLA type shapes TCRB rearrangement. Cells with high TCR expression could be over-represented when cDNA is sequenced.

Per germline, CDR1 SEHNR and CDR2 FQNEAQ (reference sequence). CDR3 size: 14 residues. Trimming took 0 bases from V and 3 from J, leaving 9 bases between them. This clone was counted between two and nine times. Its matching antigen is unknown. J is TRBJ2-7 and V is TRBV7-9; D remains ambiguous. The sequenced sample was naive CD4+ T cells from blood. The sequence derives from a woman aged 18-29 years in good health. For the CDR3, the DNA is TGTGCCAGCAGCTTAGCTACAACTGGCTACGAGCAGTACTTC. It specifies CASSLATTGYEQYF. Full variable domain (remainder filled in from reference TRBV7-9 and TRBJ2-7): DTGVSQNPRHKITKRGQNVTFRCDPISEHNRLYWYRQTLGQGPEFLTYFQNEAQLEKSRLLSDRFSAERPKGSFSTLEIQRTEQGDSAMYLCASSLATTGYEQYFGPGTRLTVT.